One sample yielded the 9 T cell receptor beta chains listed below, sequenced in a study of regulatory T cells in long-lasting Graves disease. Arm-PCR with iRepertoire HTBI primers amplified the CDR3 regions for these TCR beta libraries. TCRdb passed the multiplex PCR reads through MiXCR, listing each CDR3 protein once. There are 450,000 to 500,000 distinct CDR3 sequences in the sample; roughly 15% occur only once, and 9% to 15% lies in the top ten. Time point meaning: newly diagnosed GD, antithyroid drugs for less than 3 months. Researchers made the TCR library from RNA that was extracted from PBMCs. The same data also contributed to another study, on T cells in Graves' hyperthyroidism and ophthalmopathy.

This sample comprised peripheral blood mononuclear cells (PBMCs), obtained at new diagnosis, from a patient treated with antithyroid drugs. The receptors originated from a middle-aged man with Graves disease.

This chain links TRBV20-1 with TRBJ2-7; D possibly corresponds to TRBD2 (6 bases). CDR1 and CDR2 (germline): DFQATT, SNEGSKA (reference sequence). The CDR3 is 13 amino acids. V was shortened by 5 bases and J by 7 bases, with 18 bases between the two germline ends. This chain's CDR3 is CSAWGGVTGEQYF. In DNA form, the CDR3 reads TGCAGTGCTTGGGGCGGGGTTACGGGAGAGCAGTACTTC.

Written as DNA, the CDR3 is TGTGCCATCAGCGCCTTCGGACTAGCGGGAGGCAATGAGCAGTTCTTC. Translating it yields CAISAFGLAGGNEQFF. This chain joins TRBV10-3 and TRBJ2-1, with 14 bases identical to TRBD2. Germline V gives CDR1 ENHRY, CDR2 SYGVKD. The CDR3 has 16 amino acids. Trimming took 6 bases from V and 6 from J; bases not matched to a gene: 7.

This clonotype has only one observation. The chain carries TRBV19 and TRBJ2-2, with D unclear. The CDR3 consists of 14 residues. V was pared by 8 bases and J by 0 bases, with 10 bases between. Germline CDR1 reads LNHDA; CDR2 reads SQIVND (reference sequence). In DNA form, the CDR3 reads TGTGCCAGTCTGGCATCGACGAACACCGGGGAGCTGTTTTTT. Amino acids: CASLASTNTGELFF.

With respect to this clonotype: With only one base between it and a far larger clone, this is likely a read error. The V call is TRBV13, the J call TRBJ2-1; D is unresolved. Judging by the DNA end, TRBJ1-1 fits better; the J call may be wrong. Germline CDR1 reads PRHDT; CDR2 reads FYEKMQ (reference sequence). This CDR3 has 13 residues. The CDR3 coding sequence is TGTGCCGGCAGCTCCACAACCTACACTGAAGCTTTCTTT. Translating it yields CAGSSTTYTEAFF.

This clonotype has a count of ten or more. The J gene is TRBJ2-5, the V gene TRBV20-1, with D maybe TRBD2 (6 bases). Germline V lookup: CDR1 DFQATT, CDR2 SNEGSKA (reference sequence). The CDR3 sequence is 17 residues long. The V and J ends lost 3 bases and 4 bases respectively, with 24 bases between them. CDR3 coding DNA: TGCAGTGCTAGGGAGCGGGTTTTCGGGGCTAGGGGAGAGACCCAGTACTTC. As protein: CSARERVFGARGETQYF.

The sample holds a few counts of this clonotype. The V gene is TRBV9, the J gene TRBJ1-3, with TRBD1 as a possible D gene (6 bases). The V end was cut by 4 bases, the J end by 0 bases, with 23 bases between. The CDR3 runs to 19 residues. Germline-derived CDR1 and CDR2 are SGDLS and YYNGEE. CDR3 sequence: CASSPDWRGATSSGNTIYF. The CDR3 DNA follows: TGTGCCAGCAGCCCAGACTGGAGGGGGGCGACGAGCTCTGGAAACACCATATATTTT.

V gene TRBV18 combines with J gene TRBJ2-5; 8 bases are shared with TRBD1. The CDR3 is 14 amino acids. Trimming at V came to 5 bases and at J to 2 bases, leaving 4 bases not matched to a gene. CDR1 KGHSH and CDR2 LQKENI come from the germline V gene. The CDR3 nucleotides are TGTGCCAGCTCAGGACGGACAGGGCAAGAGACCCAGTACTTC. This codes for CASSGRTGQETQYF.

With respect to this clonotype: Just one base apart from a much larger clone, this may be a read error. Since the CDR3 does not end with the conserved phenylalanine or tryptophan, this likely comes from a read error. V is TRBV2 and J is TRBJ2-7; TRBD2 matches at 8 bases. Germline lookup yields CDR1 SNHLY and CDR2 FYNNEI. V lost 5 bases, J lost 6 bases, and 9 bases stayed unmatched. The CDR3 consists of 14 residues. The CDR3 here is CASSKEGLACEQYS. CDR3 nucleotides: TGTGCCAGCAGTAAGGAAGGACTAGCCTGCGAGCAGTACTCC.

This clonotype has only a few counts. CDR3 nucleotide sequence: TGTGCCACCAGGAGGACAGGGACCGGGGAGCTGTTTTTT. This gives the protein CATRRTGTGELFF. The chain has TRBV24-1 and TRBJ2-2, with 8 nucleotides matching TRBD1. The length of the CDR3 is 13 residues. The V segment lost 7 bases and the J segment 5 bases; nucleotides outside the gene matches: 2. CDR1 is KGHDR and CDR2 is SFDVKD in the germline V gene.